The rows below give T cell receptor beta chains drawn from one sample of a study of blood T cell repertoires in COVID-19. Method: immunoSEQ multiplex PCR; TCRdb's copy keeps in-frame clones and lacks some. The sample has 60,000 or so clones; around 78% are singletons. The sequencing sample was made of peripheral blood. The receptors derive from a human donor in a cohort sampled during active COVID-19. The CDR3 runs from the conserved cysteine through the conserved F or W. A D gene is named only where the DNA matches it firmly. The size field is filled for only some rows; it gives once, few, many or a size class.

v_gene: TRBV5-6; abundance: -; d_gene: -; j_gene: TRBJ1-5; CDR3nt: TGTGCCAGCAGCCGTGGAGGTTATGGTCAGCCCCAGCATTTT; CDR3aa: CASSRGGYGQPQHF
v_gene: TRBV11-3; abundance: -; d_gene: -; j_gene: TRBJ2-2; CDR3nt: TGTGCCAGCAGCTTAGACGGGGTGGAGCTGTTTTTT; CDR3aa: CASSLDGVELFF
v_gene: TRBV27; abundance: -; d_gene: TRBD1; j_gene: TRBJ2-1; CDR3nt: TGTGCCGTACTTAATAAACAGGGGGCGGGTGAGCAGTTCTTC; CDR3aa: CAVLNKQGAGEQFF
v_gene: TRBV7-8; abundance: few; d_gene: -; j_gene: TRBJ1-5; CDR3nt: TGTGCCAGCCGTGGTGGCCAGGGCGATCAGCCCCAGCATTTT; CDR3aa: CASRGGQGDQPQHF
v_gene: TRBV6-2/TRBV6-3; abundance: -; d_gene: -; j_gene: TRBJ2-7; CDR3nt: TGTGCCAGCAGTTACGGGGGCAGCACCTACGAGCAGTACTTC; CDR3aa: CASSYGGSTYEQYF
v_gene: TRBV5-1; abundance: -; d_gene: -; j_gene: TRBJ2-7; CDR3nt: TGCGCCAGCAGACCTATTTTCCAGGGCGAGCAGTACTTC; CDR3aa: CASRPIFQGEQYF
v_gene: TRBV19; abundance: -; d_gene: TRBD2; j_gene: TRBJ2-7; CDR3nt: TGTGCCAGTAGTATTTATGGCGGGAGGGCCTACGAGCAGTACTTC; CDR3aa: CASSIYGGRAYEQYF
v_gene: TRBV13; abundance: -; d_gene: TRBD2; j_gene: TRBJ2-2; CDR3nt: TGTGCCAGCAGCCGGGGACTAGTAGGCACCGGGGAGCTGTTTTTT; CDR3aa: CASSRGLVGTGELFF
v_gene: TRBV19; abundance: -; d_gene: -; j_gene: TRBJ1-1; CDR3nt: TGTGCCAGTAGTATAACCTGGGGGCTGAACACTGAAGCTTTCTTT; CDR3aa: CASSITWGLNTEAFF
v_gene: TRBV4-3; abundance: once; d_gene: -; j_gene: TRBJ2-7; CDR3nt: TGCGCCAGCAGCCAAGTTTTAGCAGCGGACCAACCCTACGAGCAGTACTTC; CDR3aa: CASSQVLAADQPYEQYF
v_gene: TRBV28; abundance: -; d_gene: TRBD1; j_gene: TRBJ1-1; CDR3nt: TGTGCCAGCAGTTTTCTGATGTGGACAGGGAGAGCGCTTGAAGCTTTCTTT; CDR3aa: CASSFLMWTGRALEAFF
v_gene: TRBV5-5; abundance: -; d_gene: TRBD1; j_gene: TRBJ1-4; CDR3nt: TGTGCCAGCAGCCTCGAGGACAGGGGTAGCGAAAAACTGTTTTTT; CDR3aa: CASSLEDRGSEKLFF
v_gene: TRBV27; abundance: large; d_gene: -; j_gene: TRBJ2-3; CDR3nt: TGTGCCAGCAGTGACACGGATAGCACAGATACGCAGTATTTT; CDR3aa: CASSDTDSTDTQYF
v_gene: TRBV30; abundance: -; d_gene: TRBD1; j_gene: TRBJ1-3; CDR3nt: TGTGCCTGGAGTGGCGGGACAGCCGGAAACACCATATATTTT; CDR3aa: CAWSGGTAGNTIYF
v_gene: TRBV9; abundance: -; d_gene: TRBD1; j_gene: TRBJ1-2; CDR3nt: TGTGCCAGCAGCCCCTGGACAGGAGAAGATGGCTACACCTTC; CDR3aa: CASSPWTGEDGYTF
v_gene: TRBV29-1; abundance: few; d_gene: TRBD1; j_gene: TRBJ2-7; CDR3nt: TGCAGCGTTGAAAGACAGGGGAGCTACGAGCAGTACTTC; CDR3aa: CSVERQGSYEQYF
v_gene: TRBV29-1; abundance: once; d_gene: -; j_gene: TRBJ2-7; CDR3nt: TGCAGCGCCCAGGAGGGTCCCTACGAGCAGTACTTC; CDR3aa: CSAQEGPYEQYF
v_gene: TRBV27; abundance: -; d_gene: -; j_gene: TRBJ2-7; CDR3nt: TGTGCCAGCAGTTTACTAGGCGTCTCCTACGAGCAGTACTTC; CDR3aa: CASSLLGVSYEQYF
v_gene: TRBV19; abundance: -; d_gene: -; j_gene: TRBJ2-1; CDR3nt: TGTGCCAGTAGTACCCCCTCTGGCAGTCACAGCTCCTACAATGAGCAGTTCTTC; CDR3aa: CASSTPSGSHSSYNEQFF
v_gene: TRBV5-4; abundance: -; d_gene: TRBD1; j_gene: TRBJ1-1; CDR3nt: TGTGCCAGCAGCCTTTGGACAGGGGTTACTGAAGCTTTCTTT; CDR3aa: CASSLWTGVTEAFF
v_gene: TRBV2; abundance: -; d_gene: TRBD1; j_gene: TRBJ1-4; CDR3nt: TGTGCCAGCAGGGACAGGGAGACTAATGAAAAACTGTTTTTT; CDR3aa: CASRDRETNEKLFF
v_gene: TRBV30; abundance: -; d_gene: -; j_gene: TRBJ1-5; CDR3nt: TGTGCCTGGAGTGTAAAGGGGGATCAGCCCCAGCATTTT; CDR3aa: CAWSVKGDQPQHF
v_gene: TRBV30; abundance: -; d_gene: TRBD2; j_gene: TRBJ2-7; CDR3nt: TGTGCCTGGAGTCCCCAGCGGGAGTACGAGCAGTACTTC; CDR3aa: CAWSPQREYEQYF
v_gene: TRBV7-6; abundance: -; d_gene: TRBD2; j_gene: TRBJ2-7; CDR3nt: TGTGCCAGCAGCTTAGCGACCGCGGGGGACTCCTACGAGCAGTACTTC; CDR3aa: CASSLATAGDSYEQYF
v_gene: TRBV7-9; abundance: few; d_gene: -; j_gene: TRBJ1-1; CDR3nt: TGTGCCAGCAGCTCCGCGAAGGAGGGCCACACTGAAGCTTTCTTT; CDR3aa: CASSSAKEGHTEAFF
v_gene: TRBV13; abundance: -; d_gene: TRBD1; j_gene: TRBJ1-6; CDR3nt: TGTGCCAGCCAAGGGGGCTATTCACCCCTCCACTTT; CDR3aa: CASQGGYSPLHF